A single sample gave rise to the 7 T cell receptor beta chains below, sequenced in a study of blood T cell repertoires in COVID-19. The data were produced by immunoSEQ multiplex PCR, yet TCRdb's version contains in-frame clones alone and is incomplete. The sample lists roughly 130,000 clones; just under 85% were seen once. Material: PBMCs or T cells enriched from blood (not recorded which). Source of these receptors: a woman between 50 and 59 years old with acute COVID-19.

This chain connects TRBV7-9 to TRBJ1-2, with 12 bases aligning to TRBD1. CDR3 length equals 15 residues. Germline V gene sequence: CDR1 SEHNR, CDR2 FQNEAQ (reference sequence). Germline trimming cut 5 bases from V and 5 bases from J; bases unmatched to any gene: 6. For the CDR3, the DNA is TGTGCCAGCAGCACAGGGACAGGGGGCTTGTATGGCTACACCTTC. Amino acid sequence: CASSTGTGGLYGYTF.

The V call is TRBV19, the J call TRBJ1-1; TRBD1 agrees at 7 bases. The germline gives CDR1 LNHDA, CDR2 SQIVND (reference sequence). The CDR3 consists of 16 residues. The junction had 10 bases not matched to a gene; V was cut back by 2 bases and J by 4 bases. The CDR3 protein is CASSISPTGLSTEAFF. The CDR3 region has the DNA TGTGCCAGTAGTATATCCCCGACAGGGCTGAGCACTGAAGCTTTCTTT.

This chain joins TRBV6-5 and TRBJ1-5; TRBD1 might be the D (5 bases). The ends were cut back, 6 bases at V and 0 bases at J, with 9 bases in the middle. Germline lookup yields CDR1 MNHEY and CDR2 SVGAGI. This CDR3 comprises 14 residues. The CDR3 DNA sequence: TGTGCCAGCAGCGACAGTCATAGCAATCAGCCCCAGCATTTT. Its translation is CASSDSHSNQPQHF.

This clone was detected only once. The rearrangement uses TRBV7-6 and TRBJ1-6; tentatively, D is TRBD1 (5 bases). The germline CDR1 and CDR2 sequences are SGHVS and FNYEAQ. The CDR3 covers 16 residues. V lost 4 bases and J lost 2, with 12 bases in between. CDR3 loop: CASSYQGGPYNSPLHF. In DNA form, the CDR3 reads TGTGCCAGCAGCTACCAGGGTGGGCCCTATAATTCACCCCTCCACTTT. Full variable domain (outside the CDR3, taken from reference TRBV7-6 and TRBJ1-6): GAGVSQSPRYKVTKRGQDVALRCDPISGHVSLYWYRQALGQGPEFLTYFNYEAQQDKSGLPNDRFSAERPEGSISTLTIQRTEQRDSAMYRCASSYQGGPYNSPLHFGNGTRLTVT.

The chain links TRBV24-1 to TRBJ2-5, with TRBD2 matching 7 bases. Germline CDR1 KGHDR, CDR2 SFDVKD. The CDR3 runs to 13 residues. The V gene end was trimmed by 6 bases and the J gene end by 4 bases; junction bases not matched to a gene: 4. CDR3 sequence: CATSSGGRETQYF. CDR3 DNA: TGTGCCACCAGTTCGGGGGGTAGAGAGACCCAGTACTTC.

The chain combines TRBV2 with TRBJ1-2; TRBD1 is a possible D gene (5 bases). Germline CDR1 reads SNHLY; CDR2 reads FYNNEI. The CDR3 loop spans 13 amino acids. V dropped 8 bases and J dropped 5 bases, with 15 bases sitting between them. The DNA of the CDR3 is TGTGCCAGCCGCAGTACCGCAGGGTATGGCTACACCTTC. Residues: CASRSTAGYGYTF.

J is TRBJ1-1 and V is TRBV2; TRBD1 agrees at 8 bases. This CDR3 region has 14 residues. The V gene end was trimmed by 6 bases and the J gene end by 0 bases; junction bases not matched to a gene: 3. In germline, CDR1 is SNHLY, CDR2 FYNNEI. In nucleotides, the CDR3 is TGTGCCAGCAGAAGGGACAGGTTGAACACTGAAGCTTTCTTT. Protein product: CASRRDRLNTEAFF.